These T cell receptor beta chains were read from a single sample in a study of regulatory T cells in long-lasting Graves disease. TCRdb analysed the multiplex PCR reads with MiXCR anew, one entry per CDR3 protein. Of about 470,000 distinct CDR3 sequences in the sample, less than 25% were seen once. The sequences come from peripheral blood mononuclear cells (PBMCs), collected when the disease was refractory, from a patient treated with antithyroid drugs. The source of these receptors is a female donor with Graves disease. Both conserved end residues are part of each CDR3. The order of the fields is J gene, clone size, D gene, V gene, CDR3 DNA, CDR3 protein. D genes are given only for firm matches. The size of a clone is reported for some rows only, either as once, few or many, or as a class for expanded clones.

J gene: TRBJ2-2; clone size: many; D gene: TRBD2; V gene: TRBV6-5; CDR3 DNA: TGTGCCAGCAGTTACTCGAAACTAGCGGACACCGGGGAGCTGTTTTTT; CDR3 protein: CASSYSKLADTGELFF
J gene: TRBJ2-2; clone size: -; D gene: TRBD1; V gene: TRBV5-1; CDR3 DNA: TGCGCCAGCAGCAAGAGGACAGGGGGTGCCGGGGAGCTGTTTTTT; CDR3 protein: CASSKRTGGAGELFF
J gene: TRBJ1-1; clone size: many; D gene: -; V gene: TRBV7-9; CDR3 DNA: TGTGCCAGCTCAGCACACACTGAAGCTTTCTTT; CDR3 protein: CASSAHTEAFF
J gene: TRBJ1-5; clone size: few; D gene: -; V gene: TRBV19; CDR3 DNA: TGTGCCAGTAGCGAAGACAGATATCAGCCCCAGCATTTT; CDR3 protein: CASSEDRYQPQHF
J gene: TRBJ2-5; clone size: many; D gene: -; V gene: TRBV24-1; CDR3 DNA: TGTGCCACCAGTGAACCCAGGGCAGAGACCCAGTACTTC; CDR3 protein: CATSEPRAETQYF
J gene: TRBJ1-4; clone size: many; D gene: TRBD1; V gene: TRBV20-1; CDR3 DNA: TGCAGTGCTAGGACAGGGACTAATGAAAAACTGTTTTTT; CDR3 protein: CSARTGTNEKLFF
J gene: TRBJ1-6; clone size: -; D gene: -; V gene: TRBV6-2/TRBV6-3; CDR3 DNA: TGTGCCAGCGCTTTTAGTGTCCGGGATTCACCCCTCCACTTT; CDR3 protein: CASAFSVRDSPLHF
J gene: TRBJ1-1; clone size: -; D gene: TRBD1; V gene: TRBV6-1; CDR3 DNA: TGTGCCTGCAGTAGTGGGACAGCAAGACATGAAGCTTTCTTT; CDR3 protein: CACSSGTARHEAFF
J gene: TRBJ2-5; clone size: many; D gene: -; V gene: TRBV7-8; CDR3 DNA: TGTGCCAGCAGACGACTCCCGGGACCAGAAGAGACCCAGTACTTC; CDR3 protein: CASRRLPGPEETQYF
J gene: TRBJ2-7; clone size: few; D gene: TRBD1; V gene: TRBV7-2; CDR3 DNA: TGTGCCAGCAGCACCCAAAGGGGGTTGGACAGGCCCTCTCGCGAGCAGTACTTC; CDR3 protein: CASSTQRGLDRPSREQYF
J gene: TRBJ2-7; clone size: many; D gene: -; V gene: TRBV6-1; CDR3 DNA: TGTGCCAGCAGTGCCTCGTGGAGGGCCTACGAGCAGTACTTC; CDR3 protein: CASSASWRAYEQYF
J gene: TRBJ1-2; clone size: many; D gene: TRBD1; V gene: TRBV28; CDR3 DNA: TGTGCCAGCAGCTCCTCAGGACAGGGGGGTTCTAACTATGGCTACACCTTC; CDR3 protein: CASSSSGQGGSNYGYTF
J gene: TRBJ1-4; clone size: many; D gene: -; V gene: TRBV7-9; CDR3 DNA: TGTGCCAGCAGCTTAGTCCAGGGCGAAAAACTGTTTTTT; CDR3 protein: CASSLVQGEKLFF
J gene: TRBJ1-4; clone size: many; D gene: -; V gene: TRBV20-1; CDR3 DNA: TGCAGTGCTAGATCGGTGGGAGACAAACTGTTTTTT; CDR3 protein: CSARSVGDKLFF
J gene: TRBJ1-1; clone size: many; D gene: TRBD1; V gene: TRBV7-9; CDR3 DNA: TGTGCCAGCAGCTCCCTCCAGGGGGCTGGAGCTTTCTTT; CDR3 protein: CASSSLQGAGAFF
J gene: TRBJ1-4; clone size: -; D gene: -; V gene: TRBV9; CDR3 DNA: TGTGCCAGCAGCGTAGAAGGGAGGACTAATGAAAAACTGTTTTTT; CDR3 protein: CASSVEGRTNEKLFF